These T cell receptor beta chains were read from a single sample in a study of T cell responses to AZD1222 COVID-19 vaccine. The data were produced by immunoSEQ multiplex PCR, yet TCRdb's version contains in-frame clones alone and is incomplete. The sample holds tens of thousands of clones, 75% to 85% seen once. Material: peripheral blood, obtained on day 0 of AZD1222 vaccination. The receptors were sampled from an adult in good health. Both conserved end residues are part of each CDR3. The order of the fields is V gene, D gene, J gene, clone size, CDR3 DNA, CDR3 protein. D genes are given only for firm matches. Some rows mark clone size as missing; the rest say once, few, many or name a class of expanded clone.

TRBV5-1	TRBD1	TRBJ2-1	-	TGCGCCAGCAGCTTGGGGACAGGGGGCAATGAGCAGTTCTTC	CASSLGTGGNEQFF
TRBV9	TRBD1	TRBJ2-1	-	TGTGCCAGCAGCGTAGGGGACAGGGACTACAATGAGCAGTTCTTC	CASSVGDRDYNEQFF
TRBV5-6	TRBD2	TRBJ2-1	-	TGTGCCAGCAGCAGAGCGGGAGGATCCTACAATGAGCAGTTCTTC	CASSRAGGSYNEQFF
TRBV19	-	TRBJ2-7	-	TGTGCCAGTAGCGAAACCGGGACAAGGAACGAGCAGTACTTC	CASSETGTRNEQYF
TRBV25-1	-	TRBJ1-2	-	TGTGCCAGCAGTGAATCCGCGGGTTTAGGGGGCTACACCTTC	CASSESAGLGGYTF
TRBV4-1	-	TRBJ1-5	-	TGCGCCAGCAGCCAGGGCGCGGGACACCCCAATCAGCCCCAGCATTTT	CASSQGAGHPNQPQHF
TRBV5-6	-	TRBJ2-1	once	TGTGCCAGCAGCCTGCCCATAGAAGGCAATGAGCAGTTCTTC	CASSLPIEGNEQFF
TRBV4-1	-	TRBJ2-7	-	TGCGCCAGCAGCCAGTCAGGGCTTGGCGAGCAGTACTTC	CASSQSGLGEQYF
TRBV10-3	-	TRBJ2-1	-	TGTGCCATCAGGGGAAGGGAGTCGGGCCACAATGAGCAGTTCTTC	CAIRGRESGHNEQFF
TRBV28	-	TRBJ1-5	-	TGTGCCAGCAGCTCAGGGGTTGGACAGCCCCAGCATTTT	CASSSGVGQPQHF
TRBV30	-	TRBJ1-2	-	TGTGCCTGGAGTGTAAGAAACAGGCCTAACTATGGCTACACCTTC	CAWSVRNRPNYGYTF
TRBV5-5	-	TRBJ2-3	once	TGTGCCAGCAGCTTGAAACCCACTAGGGCGGGGGCCAGCACAGATACGCAGTATTTT	CASSLKPTRAGASTDTQYF
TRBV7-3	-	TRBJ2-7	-	TGTGCCAGCAGCTTTCTCTACGAGCAGTACTTC	CASSFLYEQYF
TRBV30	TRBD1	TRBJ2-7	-	TGTGCCTGGGGACCGGGACAGGGTTACGAGCAGTACTTC	CAWGPGQGYEQYF
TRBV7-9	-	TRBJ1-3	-	TGTGCCAGCAGAAGAATGTTGGACGCCGGAAACACCATATATTTT	CASRRMLDAGNTIYF
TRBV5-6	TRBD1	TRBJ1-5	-	TGTGCCAGCAGCTCCGGGACAGGGGCCAATCAGCCCCAGCATTTT	CASSSGTGANQPQHF
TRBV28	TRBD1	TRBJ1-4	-	TGTGCCAGCAGCCAGACAGGGGTGTGGGAAAAACTGTTTTTT	CASSQTGVWEKLFF
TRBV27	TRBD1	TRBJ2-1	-	TGTGCCAGCAGTAGGGACAGGGAGAATGAGCAGTTCTTC	CASSRDRENEQFF
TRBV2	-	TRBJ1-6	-	TGTGCCAGCAGTGACCAGGGGACCCATAATTCACCCCTCCACTTT	CASSDQGTHNSPLHF
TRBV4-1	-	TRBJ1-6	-	TGCGCCAGCAGCAGCTCCTATAATTCACCCCTCCACTTT	CASSSSYNSPLHF
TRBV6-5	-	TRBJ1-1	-	TGTGCCAGCAGGTGGGCTAGTAACACTGAAGCTTTCTTT	CASRWASNTEAFF
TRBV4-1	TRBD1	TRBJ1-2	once	TGCGCCAGCAGCCAAGATCTATATCGGGACAGGGTTAACTATGGCTACACCTTC	CASSQDLYRDRVNYGYTF
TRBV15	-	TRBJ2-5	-	TGTGCCACCAGCAGAGTTAGGGGGGGGACCCAGTACTTC	CATSRVRGGTQYF
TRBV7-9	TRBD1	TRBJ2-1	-	TGTGCCAGCAGCTTCGGGACAGGGCTCTACAATGAGCAGTTCTTC	CASSFGTGLYNEQFF
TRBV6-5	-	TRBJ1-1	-	TGTGCCAGCAGAGCCAGGGTGCGGAACACTGAAGCTTTCTTT	CASRARVRNTEAFF
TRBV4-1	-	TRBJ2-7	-	TGCGCCAGCAGCCAAGGAGGGGGGCCCCTCTACGAGCAGTACTTC	CASSQGGGPLYEQYF
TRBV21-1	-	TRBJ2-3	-	TGTGCCAGCAGCAAAGAGGGCCCTCTTCCGGGAGGGCCTAGTTTTGTCCCGTATTTT	CASSKEGPLPGGPSFVPYF
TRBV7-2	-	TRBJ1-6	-	TGTGCCAGCAGCTTAGGTGGCGAGGGGGTTTTTAATTCACCCCTCCACTTT	CASSLGGEGVFNSPLHF